This TCR beta chain was identified during a study of blood T cell repertoires in COVID-19. Overall study context: COVID-19 samples collected from the United States, Italy and Spain covered acute and convalescent phases.

Germline V gene lookup returns CDR1 MNHEY and CDR2 SMNVEV (reference sequence). V was pared by 0 bases and J by 7 bases, with 10 bases between. CDR3 length equals 13 residues. The assay was immunoSEQ multiplex PCR, and TCRdb's table has in-frame clones only and misses some. The table records some 22,000 clones, 89% of them present only once. Specimen: peripheral blood. The V call is TRBV27, the J call TRBJ2-7; D not resolved. This clonotype was sampled from a human donor with active COVID-19. The donor label of this sample is uncertain. For the CDR3, the DNA is TGTGCCAGCAGTTTATCGGCTGGGCTTGAGCAGTACTTC. This gives the protein CASSLSAGLEQYF.